These 26 T cell receptor beta chains share one sample of origin, sequenced in a study of blood T cell repertoires in COVID-19. Using immunoSEQ multiplex PCR, the repertoire was profiled, and TCRdb retains in-frame clones only, with some absent. Of some 21,000 clones listed, over 75% are singletons. The sequenced sample consisted of peripheral blood. These receptors originate from a human donor in a cohort sampled during active COVID-19.

V gene TRBV10-2 combines with J gene TRBJ2-7, with 8 positions matching TRBD1. The CDR3 is 14 residues long. The junction had 12 bases not matched to a gene; V was cut back by 7 bases and J by 7 bases. From germline, CDR1 is WSHSY and CDR2 SAAADI. The CDR3 sequence is CASKTGTGRTEQYF. The CDR3 coding sequence is TGCGCCAGCAAAACCGGGACAGGTAGGACTGAGCAGTACTTC.

The chain recombines TRBV15 with TRBJ1-1; possibly TRBD1 for D (6 bases). CDR3 size: 18 residues. CDR1 is LNHNV and CDR2 is YYDKDF in the germline V gene (reference sequence). Trimming pared 2 bases from V and 4 bases from J, leaving 23 bases between. CDR3 bases: TGTGCCACCAGCAGACCGCTCGGGGGGCACCAGAAGAGCACTGAAGCTTTCTTT. Translation gives CATSRPLGGHQKSTEAFF.

V gene TRBV13 combines with J gene TRBJ1-1, with D possibly matching TRBD1 (5 bases). This CDR3 has 15 amino acids. Trimming took off 4 bases at V and 3 bases at J, with 15 bases between the two ends. The V gene's germline CDR1 is PRHDT and CDR2 FYEKMQ (reference sequence). The CDR3 is CASSSPGGGYTEAFF. For the CDR3, the DNA is TGTGCCAGCAGCTCCCCCGGGGGAGGGTACACTGAAGCTTTCTTT. Drawing the rest from reference TRBV13 and TRBJ1-1, the complete variable domain is AAGVIQSPRHLIKEKRETATLKCYPIPRHDTVYWYQQGPGQDPQFLISFYEKMQSDKGSIPDRFSAQQFSDYHSELNMSSLELGDSALYFCASSSPGGGYTEAFFGQGTRLTVV.

The gene calls are TRBV4-1 and TRBJ2-7, with D possibly matching TRBD2 (6 bases). The germline V gene encodes CDR1 MGHRA and CDR2 YSYEKL. The CDR3 sequence is 15 residues long. V lost 0 bases, J lost 3 bases, and 12 bases lay in between. CDR3 nucleotides: TGCGCCAGCAGCCAAGATAGCGGCAGAAACTACGAGCAGTACTTC. It yields the protein CASSQDSGRNYEQYF.

The rearrangement uses TRBV19 and TRBJ2-7, with 7 nucleotides matching TRBD2. The CDR3 spans 13 residues. Germline CDR1 is LNHDA and CDR2 is SQIVND (reference sequence). Losses at the gene ends were 9 bases for V and 3 bases for J; bases not matched to a gene: 8. The DNA for the CDR3 is TGTGCCAGCGGTGGGGACTATTTCTACGAGCAGTACTTC. Translated: CASGGDYFYEQYF.

This chain connects TRBV5-6 to TRBJ2-1, with TRBD2 identical over 9 bases. J lost 7 bases, V lost 5 bases, and 10 bases had no gene match. Germline V CDR1 and CDR2: SGHDT, YYEEEE. The CDR3 runs 15 residues. As DNA, the CDR3 is TGTGCCAGCAGTTTTGGACTAGCGTCCGAGAATGAGCAGTTCTTC. The encoded protein is CASSFGLASENEQFF.

The genes are TRBV6-2 or TRBV6-3 and TRBJ2-7; TRBD1 matches at 8 bases. The CDR3 extends over 14 amino acids. With 4 bases clipped from V and 3 bases from J, the junction kept 5 bases outside the gene matches. Germline CDR1 and CDR2: MNHEY and SVGEGT. CDR3 coding DNA: TGTGCCAGCAGTTGGGGGACAGGCAACTACGAGCAGTACTTC. Amino acid sequence: CASSWGTGNYEQYF.

J is TRBJ2-1 and V is TRBV4-3; 10 nucleotides line up with TRBD2. Germline lookup yields CDR1 LGHNA and CDR2 YSLEER. The length of the CDR3 is 16 residues. The V and J ends lost 2 bases and 3 bases, in that order; junction bases with no gene match: 4. The CDR3 nucleotides are TGCGCCAGCAGCCAATCGAGCGGGGGGGACTACAATGAGCAGTTCTTC. Translated, it gives CASSQSSGGDYNEQFF.

CDR3 region: CASSLGGVRGTGMNTEAFF. For the CDR3, the DNA is TGTGCCAGCAGCTTGGGGGGGGTTCGGGGGACAGGGATGAACACTGAAGCTTTCTTT. This chain joins TRBV11-3 and TRBJ1-1; 9 positions agree with TRBD1. After removal of 3 bases from V and 0 bases from J, the junction contained 14 bases not matched to a gene. The CDR3 covers 19 residues. Per germline, CDR1 SGHNT and CDR2 YENEEA.

This clone occurred once. The chain is built from TRBV21-1 and TRBJ1-5; the DNA was not compared with TRBD1, the D call given in the table. TRBV21-1 counts as a pseudogene. This CDR3 spans 16 amino acids. CDR3 DNA sequence: TGTGCCAGCAGCAAATGGGCCAGGGGGCGACTTCAGCCCCAGCATTTT. Translating it yields CASSKWARGRLQPQHF.

This chain uses TRBV29-1 with TRBJ1-2, with TRBD1 matching 9 bases. The CDR3 runs to 14 residues. The J segment lost 2 bases and the V segment lost 2 bases, leaving 3 bases of the junction unmatched. Germline CDR1 reads SQVTM; CDR2 reads ANQGSEA. The CDR3 DNA is TGCAGCGTTGAATCCGACAGGGGGAACTATGGCTACACCTTC. This sequence encodes CSVESDRGNYGYTF.

V gene TRBV13 combines with J gene TRBJ2-2; D might be TRBD1 (6 bases). Germline CDR1 reads PRHDT; CDR2 reads FYEKMQ (reference sequence). This CDR3 comprises 18 residues. The V gene lost 2 bases and the J gene lost 1 base, with 17 bases spanning the gap. The CDR3 DNA is TGTGCCAGCAGCTTATCCCTTACAGGGATTCGGAACACCGGGGAGCTGTTTTTT. This encodes CASSLSLTGIRNTGELFF. Using reference TRBV13 and TRBJ2-2 for the parts outside the CDR3, the full variable domain is AAGVIQSPRHLIKEKRETATLKCYPIPRHDTVYWYQQGPGQDPQFLISFYEKMQSDKGSIPDRFSAQQFSDYHSELNMSSLELGDSALYFCASSLSLTGIRNTGELFFGEGSRLTVL.

The rearrangement joins TRBV10-1 to TRBJ2-3; D possibly corresponds to TRBD2 (5 bases). The CDR3 sequence is 14 residues long. Trimming cost V 4 bases and J 2 bases, with 10 bases left between them. Germline V gene lookup returns CDR1 WNHNN and CDR2 SYGVQD (reference sequence). CDR3 bases: TGCGCCAGCAGTGGTTTCGGGATCACAGATACGCAGTATTTT. This gives the protein CASSGFGITDTQYF.

The chain couples TRBV7-9 to TRBJ2-3; TRBD1 matches 7 bases. This CDR3 has 12 residues. V lost 5 bases to trimming and J lost 7 bases; unmatched junction nucleotides: 3. CDR1 and CDR2 from the germline V gene are SEHNR and FQNEAQ (reference sequence). The CDR3, as DNA: TGTGCCAGCAGCGGACAGGCCTATACGCAGTATTTT. It is translated as CASSGQAYTQYF.

The chain employs TRBV18 and TRBJ2-7; D is perhaps TRBD2 (6 bases). Germline V CDR1 and CDR2: KGHSH, LQKENI. The CDR3 is 13 amino acids. V shed 3 bases and J shed 5 bases, with 11 bases lying between them. The CDR3 is CASSPEWGDEQYF. CDR3 nucleotides: TGTGCCAGCTCACCGGAGTGGGGGGACGAGCAGTACTTC. Full variable domain (missing parts from reference TRBV18 and TRBJ2-7): NAGVMQNPRHLVRRRGQEARLRCSPMKGHSHVYWYRQLPEEGLKFMVYLQKENIIDESGMPKERFSAEFPKEGPSILRIQQVVRGDSAAYFCASSPEWGDEQYFGPGTRLTVT.

The chain joins TRBV14 to TRBJ2-1; 8 positions match TRBD2. Germline CDR1 is SGHDN and CDR2 is FVKESK. This CDR3 comprises 16 residues. Trimming at V came to 4 bases and at J to 8 bases, leaving 13 bases not matched to a gene. The DNA of the CDR3 is TGTGCCAGCAGCCCAGGCCTGGCGGGGGGAGTCCATGAGCAGTTCTTC. Translation gives CASSPGLAGGVHEQFF.

The chain joins TRBV2 to TRBJ2-2; 8 positions agree with TRBD1. The germline CDR1 and CDR2 sequences are SNHLY and FYNNEI. The junction had 1 base not matched to a gene; V was cut back by 5 bases and J by 5 bases. This CDR3 has 13 residues. The CDR3 spells CASSTGGTGELFF. CDR3 nucleotide sequence: TGTGCCAGCAGTACAGGGGGGACCGGGGAGCTGTTTTTT.

The V gene is TRBV7-8, the J gene TRBJ2-7, with 10 bases lining up with TRBD1. CDR1 and CDR2 from the germline V gene are SGHVS and FQNEAQ. The V segment lost 4 bases and the J segment 2 bases; nucleotides outside the gene matches: 5. This CDR3 region has 15 residues. CDR3 region: CASSSPGQGTYEQYF. CDR3 coding DNA: TGTGCCAGCAGCTCCCCGGGACAGGGGACCTACGAGCAGTACTTC.

Concerning this clone: The junction shows a germline mismatch at one end, possibly a read error. This same CDR3 is encoded by further DNA sequences in the sample. This chain joins TRBV6-5 and TRBJ2-2; the D gene is possibly TRBD1 (6 bases). This CDR3 has 13 amino acids. Germline V gene lookup returns CDR1 MNHEY and CDR2 SVGAGI. The CDR3 nucleotides are TGCGCCAGCAGTTATTACGGGACAGGGGAGCTGTTTTTT. This translates into CASSYYGTGELFF.

The chain couples TRBV2 to TRBJ1-1; no definite D call. Between the trimmed V and J ends, which lost 8 bases and 5 bases, there was a span of 18 bases. The CDR3 extends over 14 amino acids. CDR1 and CDR2 from the germline V gene are SNHLY and FYNNEI. CDR3 nucleotides: TGTGCCAGCTCGGGGAGTGGAGTGGGAACTGAAGCTTTCTTT. It translates to CASSGSGVGTEAFF.

This clone was observed a single time. The chain links TRBV5-4 to TRBJ2-1; no definite D call. Trimming removed 0 bases from V and 5 bases from J, with 9 bases in between. Germline CDR1 SGHNT, CDR2 YYREEE (reference sequence). The CDR3 length is 14 residues. The CDR3 loop is CASSLDSPHNEQFF. The CDR3 DNA follows: TGTGCCAGCAGCTTGGACTCCCCCCACAATGAGCAGTTCTTC.

The chain carries TRBV6-6 and TRBJ1-3, with 7 bases fitting TRBD1. J gave up 4 bases and V 8 bases, and 8 bases lay outside the gene matches. The CDR3 loop spans 14 amino acids. CDR1 MNHNY and CDR2 SVGAGI come from the germline V gene (reference sequence). The CDR3 reads CASRSGQTGNTIYF. As DNA, the CDR3 is TGTGCCAGCCGTTCGGGACAGACGGGAAACACCATATATTTT.

This chain uses TRBV18 with TRBJ2-1, with 13 bases lining up with TRBD2. The V segment lost 1 base and the J segment 5 bases; nucleotides outside the gene matches: 8. The length of the CDR3 is 18 residues. CDR1 KGHSH and CDR2 LQKENI come from the germline V gene. CDR3 sequence reads: CASSPLLLAGGPNNEQFF. DNA of the CDR3: TGTGCCAGCTCACCACTCCTACTAGCGGGGGGGCCCAACAATGAGCAGTTCTTC.

The chain couples TRBV15 to TRBJ1-2; 7 nucleotides agree with TRBD1. V lost 5 bases and J lost 0; bases outside the gene matches: 9. Looked up from germline, CDR1 is LNHNV and CDR2 is YYDKDF (reference sequence). CDR3 length: 16 residues. CDR3 amino acids: CATSDATGSANYGYTF. The CDR3 coding sequence is TGTGCCACCAGCGACGCGACAGGGTCAGCTAACTATGGCTACACCTTC.

The chain combines TRBV2 with TRBJ1-4, with D tentatively TRBD1 (6 bases). The CDR3 loop spans 14 amino acids. The V end lost 4 bases, the J end lost 7 bases, and 13 bases lay between the germline ends. From germline, CDR1 is SNHLY and CDR2 FYNNEI. This chain's CDR3 is CASSGRGVGEKLFF. The CDR3, as DNA: TGTGCCAGCAGTGGCAGGGGTGTAGGTGAAAAACTGTTTTTT. Complete variable domain (other parts from reference TRBV2 and TRBJ1-4): EPEVTQTPSHQVTQMGQEVILRCVPISNHLYFYWYRQILGQKVEFLVSFYNNEISEKSEIFDDQFSVERPDGSNFTLKIRSTKLEDSAMYFCASSGRGVGEKLFFGSGTQLSVL.

This rearrangement joins TRBV5-1 to TRBJ1-5; a possible D gene is TRBD1 (6 bases). The germline CDR1 and CDR2 sequences are SGHRS and YFSETQ. V lost 2 bases and J lost 5, with 11 bases in between. The CDR3 runs to 14 residues. The CDR3 spells CASSLAGADQPQHF. CDR3 in DNA: TGCGCCAGCAGCTTAGCAGGGGCGGATCAGCCCCAGCATTTT.